Listed below are T cell receptor beta chains from one sample, sequenced in a study of human T cells and chemical hapten exposure. From the RACE reads, TCRdb called clonotypes with MiXCR, one entry per CDR3 protein. The sample shows around 360,000 distinct CDR3 sequences, around 6% of them seen only once. The sample consisted of whole blood, taken in connection with sensitization to the hapten diphenylcyclopropenone (DPC). The receptors were sampled from a woman younger than 30 with alopecia areata. Some clones in this sample may be carry-over from other donors' samples. Both conserved end residues are part of each CDR3. The D gene is left open where the match is weak. Size is stated for part of the rows, as once, few or many counts, or as a class when the clone is expanded.

clone_size j_call v_call d_call cdr3_nt cdr3_aa
few TRBJ1-1 TRBV20-1 TRBD1 TGCAGTGCTCCCAAGACAGGGGAGAGCACTGAAGCTTTCTTT CSAPKTGESTEAFF
few TRBJ2-3 TRBV4-3 - TGCGCCAGCAGCCAAGTAGGGGGGGCGGACACAGATACGCAGTATTTT CASSQVGGADTDTQYF
many TRBJ1-1 TRBV7-2 - TGTGCCAGCAGCTCGCCGGACCACGGCACTGAAGCTTTCTTT CASSSPDHGTEAFF
- TRBJ1-2 TRBV7-2 - TGTGCCAGCAGCTTAATGGACGTCTATGGCTACACCTTC CASSLMDVYGYTF
many TRBJ1-3 TRBV12-3/TRBV12-4 - TGTGCCAGCAGTTTGGGGTCTGGCACCATATATTTT CASSLGSGTIYF
- TRBJ2-7 TRBV6-5 TRBD1 TGTGCCAGCAGGACGGACAGGGCAAGGTACGAGCAGTACTTC CASRTDRARYEQYF
many TRBJ1-2 TRBV18 - TGTGCCAGCTCACGACCAGGGAGTCAGCTTAACTATGGCTACACCTTC CASSRPGSQLNYGYTF
many TRBJ2-3 TRBV7-2 - TGTGCCAGCAGCTTAGGTGGCGGCTACTACACAGATACGCAGTATTTT CASSLGGGYYTDTQYF
- TRBJ1-4 TRBV7-9 - TGTGCCAGCAGCTCCGAACAGGGAAAACTGTTTTTT CASSSEQGKLFF
- TRBJ1-1 TRBV10-3 - TGTGCCATCAGTGAGTCCGACACTGAAGCTTTCTTT CAISESDTEAFF
- TRBJ1-2 TRBV29-1 - TGCAGCGTTGATGGATGGACAGCTCTTTATGGCTACACCTTC CSVDGWTALYGYTF
- TRBJ2-7 TRBV4-3 - TGCGCCAGCAGCCAAGAACGAGGAACGGGCTACGAGCAGTACTTC CASSQERGTGYEQYF
many TRBJ1-1 TRBV6-5 - TGTGCCAGCAGAGGGGCTACTGAAGCTTTCTTT CASRGATEAFF
- TRBJ2-2 TRBV9 TRBD2 TGTGCCAGCAGCCGGATGGGGCTAGCGGGGGCCGGGGAGCTGTTTTTT CASSRMGLAGAGELFF
few TRBJ2-1 TRBV11-2 - TGTGCCAGCAGCTTATATGGTGGAAGGGGCAATGAGCAGTTCTTC CASSLYGGRGNEQFF
many TRBJ1-2 TRBV10-3 - TGTGCCATCCCAAGTCGGGAGGAACCAGGGGTCTATGGCTACACCTTC CAIPSREEPGVYGYTF
few TRBJ2-7 TRBV24-1 TRBD1 TGTGCCACCAGTGATCCCCGAGGGGACAGCATGACTTGTGAGCAGTACTTC CATSDPRGDSMTCEQYF
many TRBJ1-6 TRBV18 TRBD1 TGTGCCAGCTCACCACTCGGACAGGGACTTGGACCCCTCCACTTT CASSPLGQGLGPLHF
few TRBJ2-7 TRBV6-2/TRBV6-3 TRBD1 TGTGCCAGCAGTCCCGACTTCGAAGACACAGGGGGGAACGAGCAGTACTTC CASSPDFEDTGGNEQYF
few TRBJ2-1 TRBV12-3/TRBV12-4 - TGTGCCAGCAGTTTCCCCCAGATCAATGAGCAGTTCTTC CASSFPQINEQFF
- TRBJ2-3 TRBV2 - TGTGCCAGCAGTGAAGTAGGGATAGATACGCAGTATTTT CASSEVGIDTQYF
few TRBJ2-7 TRBV7-2 - TGTGCCAGCAGCTTAGATTCGGTGTACGAGCAGTACTTC CASSLDSVYEQYF
- TRBJ1-1 TRBV10-3 - TGTGCCATCAAGGGCGGGAACACTGAAGCTTTCTTT CAIKGGNTEAFF
- TRBJ1-5 TRBV12-3/TRBV12-4 - TGTGCCAGCAGTTTAGAAAGACAGGAGCCCCAGCATTTT CASSLERQEPQHF
- TRBJ2-1 TRBV6-6 - TGTGCCAGCACCGACAGATACAATGAGCAGTTCTTC CASTDRYNEQFF
many TRBJ2-7 TRBV12-3/TRBV12-4 TRBD1 TGTGCCAGCAGTTTTCCGGGACAGGGTATCTACGAGCAGTACTTC CASSFPGQGIYEQYF